This T cell receptor beta chain was documented in a study of blood T cell repertoires in COVID-19 (TCRdb year 2020). In terms of the full investigation: Samples from collaborators originated in the United States, Italy and Spain and spanned both the acute and convalescent phases of COVID-19. A freely available public database, intended as a resource for researchers studying the immune response to SARS-CoV-2, is where the repertoires were released. Sample metadata almost always included a de-identified subject ID, COVID-19 status, age in years and sex. HLA class I and class II types, where available, came from metadata supplied by the sample provider rather than from assay-based typing. The material from the prospective study consisted of cDNA or gDNA derived from T cells, B-cell-depleted T cells, or PBMCs. Subjects who had been exposed to COVID-19, were actively infected with it, or had recovered from it provided the deeply sampled blood TCRbeta repertoires that made up the dataset. The samples were drawn from the first 160 participants of the ongoing ImmuneRACE study and from roughly 1,300 subjects provided by 6 global collaborators. Study-wide conclusions, independent of this receptor: Clinical and demographic metadata were provided uncurated, with the amount varying by source and participant.

This clone came up once. What this receptor recognizes is not known. No per-base quality is available; no much larger clone lies one base away. TCRbeta CDR3 regions were amplified from genomic DNA using the immunoSEQ Assay, a bias-controlled multiplex PCR. The study's processing was this. Within the assay, amplification of reference gene primers was used to estimate how many nucleated cells each sample contained. To quantify the absolute abundance of each unique TCRbeta CDR3 rearrangement, sequence reads were collapsed and filtered. Productive Simpson clonality was computed per sample as the square root of Simpson's diversity index over productive rearrangements. Drawn from immuneACCESS, this table holds only the in-frame rearrangements with V and J called that TCRdb kept. Clones are partly lost; checked studies trace under half to an unresolved V gene and leave the rest unexplained. D and trimming were read from the DNA, whereas the V and J calls and clone size are those reported in that table. For this sample the table gives more than 200,000 clones, of which around 80% were detected only once. The ten largest clones take up around 4% of the sample.

Each collaborating institution followed its own protocols to collect whole blood in K2EDTA tubes. For TCRbeta analysis, collaborators shipped samples as frozen whole blood, isolated PBMCs, or DNA extracted from either of those sample types. From its cysteine to its phenylalanine, the CDR3 spans 16 amino acids. The sequence is cut down to CDR3 DNA, 48 bases in frame from base 1. The germline V gene (reference sequence) specifies SGHNT as CDR1 and YYREEE as CDR2. V lost 2 bases and J lost 5 bases, and the count of bases not matched to a germline gene is 9. The chain employs TRBV5-4 and TRBJ1-2, and 10 bases in between align with TRBD1. The receptor was isolated from a man in his sixties with acute or convalescent COVID-19. Sequences were obtained from peripheral blood. The sequence in DNA is TGTGCCAGCAGCTTTGGACCGGGACAGGGGTTTTATGGCTACACCTTC. Translated, this gives CASSFGPGQGFYGYTF.